Detailed here is one T cell receptor beta chain. The antigen it binds to is not known. The read ends 3 residues before the CDR3 terminus; that terminus is restored from the germline J gene. TCR beta CDR3 regions were amplified by multiplex PCR using the immunoSEQ assay from an average of 1200 ng genomic DNA per sample. Primer bias was corrected in the assay by using a complete synthetic TCR repertoire to establish an amplification baseline. The amplicons were sequenced using the Illumina platform. The authors' pipeline ran thus. Sequences were error-corrected by clustering with frequency ratios and a modified nearest-neighbor algorithm, then analyzed in the immunoSEQ Analyzer with IMGT gene definitions. At each rarefaction depth, TCR richness and evenness were averaged across 20 rarefaction repeats, and samples with fewer sequences than that depth were excluded. Wilcoxon rank sum tests with FDR correction were used to compare V, D and J gene relative abundances between the groups. An intraclass correlation of 95% to 97% for TCR richness and an average of around 82% across 66 gene segments were obtained from the blinded duplicates. TCRdb retrieved this table from immuneACCESS and kept in-frame rearrangements only. Not all clones are present; in checked studies, unresolved V genes account for under half, and no reason is known for the remainder. V and J calls and clone size are as listed in that table; D and trimming were resolved from the DNA. In this sample's table one finds about 22,000 clones. The top ten hold roughly 3.1% of the sample.

The data derive from a study of T cells in women clearing cervical HPV infection (dated by TCRdb to the late 2010s). Broadly, across the study: Cases were about two dozen women with histologically confirmed HPV16-related CIN3 or worse, including a couple of invasive cancers. As quality controls, five blinded duplicates were added to each group, bringing the total to 60 or so samples made up of around 50 participants and around 10 replicates. Cases had a median age of almost 35 years compared with about 40 for controls, and baseline characteristics showed no significant differences between the groups. Among cases, blood sampling came a median of approximately 150 days after lesion detection, with an interquartile range of about 80 to 230 days. Because only a few women had HLA typing data, the possibility that HLA type acted as a confounder could not be ruled out. In the parent cohort, about 10,000 women aged 18 or older were enrolled in Guanacaste, Costa Rica, during about 1993 to 1994 and then followed for under 8 years. This exploratory proof-of-principle case-control study, nested within the Guanacaste HPV Natural History Study in Costa Rica, compared TCR repertoires among women with different cervical HPV16 outcomes. The controls were around 25 women whose single incident HPV16 infection cleared within 12 months with no development of precancer or cancer. Blood from cases was drawn at the visit where the lesion was first identified, while blood from controls was drawn once the infection was no longer detected. Cases and controls were matched on age within five years and on year of sample collection.

General study outcomes and caveats: Because T-cell numbers per sample were unknown, differences in richness could reflect varying T-cell content rather than repertoire biology. The cross-sectional design could not show whether the associations came before the infection or were a result of it, and neither effector/memory subsets nor HPV-specific T cells were isolated. Significantly higher TCR repertoire richness was observed in CIN3+ cases than in controls across sequencing depths, whereas no difference in evenness was found. TRBV6-7 relative abundance was lower in cases than in controls (around 0.11% versus 0.16%; Bonferroni P = 0.0008). Random forest classifiers combining richness and V gene abundances distinguished cases from controls with an estimated AUC of 0.7 to 0.85.

Every participant had a single incident cervical HPV16 infection, and prevalent HPV16 infections were excluded. Cervical HPV DNA was detected by MY09/MY11 PCR, and genotyping was performed by dot-blot hybridization. More than 14 mL of heparinized blood were centrifuged, and the buffy coat was split into aliquots, frozen at -30 degrees C, and then kept at -80 degrees C. Genomic DNA was extracted from buffy coat specimens using QIAGEN kits. CDR1 DFQATT and CDR2 SNEGSKA are derived from the germline V gene (reference sequence). Taken from cysteine to phenylalanine, the CDR3 has 14 residues. Of the CDR3's DNA, 33 bases were read; they are in frame from base 1. V is cut back by 5 bases and J by 5 bases, with 6 bases in the junction unmatched.

The sample comprised blood buffy coat. Recombination joined TRBV20-1 with TRBJ1-4, and 9 bases in between align with TRBD1. The sequence was collected from a woman aged 18-70 years with a cervical HPV16 infection that either progressed to CIN3+ or cleared (not recorded which). CDR3 region: CSAGAGTGNEKLFF. The sequenced part of the CDR3 DNA is TGCAGTGCTGGAGCTGGGACAGGGAATGAAAAA.